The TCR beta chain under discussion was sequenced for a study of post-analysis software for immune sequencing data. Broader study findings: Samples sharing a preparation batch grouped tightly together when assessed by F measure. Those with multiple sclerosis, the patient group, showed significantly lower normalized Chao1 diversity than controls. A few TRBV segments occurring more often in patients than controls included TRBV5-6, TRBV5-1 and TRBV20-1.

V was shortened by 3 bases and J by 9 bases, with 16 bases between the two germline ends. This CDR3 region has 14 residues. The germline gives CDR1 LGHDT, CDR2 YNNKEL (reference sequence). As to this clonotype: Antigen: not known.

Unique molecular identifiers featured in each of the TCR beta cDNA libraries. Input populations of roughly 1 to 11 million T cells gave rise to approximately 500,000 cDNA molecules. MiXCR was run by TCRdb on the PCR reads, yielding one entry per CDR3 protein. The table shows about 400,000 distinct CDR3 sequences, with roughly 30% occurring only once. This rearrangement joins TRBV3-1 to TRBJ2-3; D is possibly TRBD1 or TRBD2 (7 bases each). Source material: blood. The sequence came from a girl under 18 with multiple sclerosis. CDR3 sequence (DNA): TGTGCCAGCAGCCAGGCCCCAGGGGGGGTAACGCAGTATTTT. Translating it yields CASSQAPGGVTQYF.